The subject of this entry is one TCR beta chain. Its antigen is not known. These data belong to a study of cytomegalovirus exposure and HLA in healthy donors. Study-wide results and caveats: For most TCR sequences rarity was the rule, although some public TCRs occurred in many donors. Later genetic work tied a missense DCLRE1C variant to beta-chain V and J trimming. The number of N-insertions in an Asian-associated ancestry cluster was reportedly below the roughly 620-donor mean in a later analysis.

The primer mix had 60 Vbeta and 13 Jbeta primers. Data came from immunoSEQ multiplex PCR; TCRdb stores just in-frame clones and leaves some out. The table has 85,000 to 130,000 clones, about 70% seen once; the top ten hold 4% to 5.5%. As for the donors, each was a healthy bone marrow donor. Looked up from germline, CDR1 is SGHRS and CDR2 is YFSETQ. V was shortened by 1 base and J by 1 base, with 20 bases between the two germline ends. The CDR3 extends over 18 amino acids. The chain couples TRBV5-1 to TRBJ1-2; no clear D gene. The TCR sequence derives from a woman between 18 and 29 years old in good health and CMV-seropositive. Sequencing was carried out using PBMCs. The CDR3: CASSLQSAAGGSNYGYTF. CDR3 nucleotide sequence: TGCGCCAGCAGCTTGCAATCCGCGGCAGGAGGAAGTAACTATGGCTACACCTTC.